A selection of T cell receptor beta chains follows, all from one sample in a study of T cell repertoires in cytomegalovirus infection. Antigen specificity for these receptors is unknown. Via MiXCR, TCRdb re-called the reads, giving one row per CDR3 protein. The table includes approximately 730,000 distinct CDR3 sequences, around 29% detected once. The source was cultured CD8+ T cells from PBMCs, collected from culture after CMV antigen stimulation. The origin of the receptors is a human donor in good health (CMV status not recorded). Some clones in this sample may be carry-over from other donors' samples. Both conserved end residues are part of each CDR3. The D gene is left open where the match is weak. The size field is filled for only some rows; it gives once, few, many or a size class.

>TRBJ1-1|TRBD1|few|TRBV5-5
CASSSTPWDRVGAFF
TGTGCCAGCAGCTCTACTCCGTGGGACAGGGTGGGAGCTTTCTTT
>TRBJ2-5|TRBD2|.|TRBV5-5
CASSDRTSGVTRETQYF
TGTGCCAGCAGCGACCGGACTAGCGGGGTCACAAGGGAGACCCAGTACTTC
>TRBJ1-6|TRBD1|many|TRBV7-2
CASSLGQGHSPLHF
TGTGCCAGCAGCTTAGGACAGGGCCATTCACCCCTCCACTTT
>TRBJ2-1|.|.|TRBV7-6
CASSLGQQGTHNEQFF
TGTGCCAGCAGCTTAGGTCAACAGGGTACCCACAATGAGCAGTTCTTC
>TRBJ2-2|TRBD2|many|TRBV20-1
CSARDIAGGLTGELFF
TGCAGTGCTAGAGATATAGCGGGGGGGCTCACCGGGGAGCTGTTTTTT
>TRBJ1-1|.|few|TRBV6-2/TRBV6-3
CASSSQGLGPEAFF
TGTGCCAGCAGTTCCCAGGGACTCGGGCCTGAAGCTTTCTTT
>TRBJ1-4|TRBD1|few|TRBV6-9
CASSPPGQGNEKLFF
TGTGCCAGCAGCCCCCCGGGACAGGGAAATGAAAAACTGTTTTTT
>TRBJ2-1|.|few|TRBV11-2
CASSIWAGRNEQFF
TGTGCCAGCAGCATCTGGGCGGGACGCAATGAGCAGTTCTTC
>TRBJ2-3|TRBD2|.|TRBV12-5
CASVGGDTDTQYF
TGTGCTAGTGTTGGGGGGGACACAGATACGCAGTATTTT
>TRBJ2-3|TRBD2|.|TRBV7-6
CASSLAASGDTQYF
TGTGCCAGCAGCTTAGCTGCTAGCGGGGATACGCAGTATTTT
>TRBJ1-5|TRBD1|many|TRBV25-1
CASSGDSANQPQHF
TGTGCCAGCAGTGGGGACAGTGCTAATCAGCCCCAGCATTTT
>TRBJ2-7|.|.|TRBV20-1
CSAVWKAYEQYF
TGCAGTGCCGTATGGAAGGCCTACGAGCAGTACTTC
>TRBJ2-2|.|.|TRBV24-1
CATSPGIAGELFF
TGTGCCACCAGTCCGGGAATAGCCGGGGAGCTGTTTTTT